This T cell receptor (beta chain) was recovered during a study of cytomegalovirus exposure and HLA in healthy donors. The PCR used 60 Vbeta and 13 Jbeta primers. Assay used: immunoSEQ multiplex PCR; TCRdb lists only in-frame clones, some missing. Among roughly 170,000 clones listed, 80% to 85% were seen once. Trimming took off 0 bases at V and 0 bases at J, with 5 bases between the two ends. This CDR3 spans 13 amino acids. Germline CDR1 and CDR2: SQVTM and ANQGSEA. The receptor was derived from a woman in her twenties or thirties in good health and CMV-seronegative. The chain employs TRBV29-1 and TRBJ1-2, with no clear D. Sample: PBMCs. The CDR3 DNA sequence: TGCAGCGTTGAAGATCTAACTAACTATGGCTACACCTTC. It translates to CSVEDLTNYGYTF.